The next 15 T cell receptor beta chains were all read from a single sample in a study of blood T cell repertoires in COVID-19. The protocol was immunoSEQ multiplex PCR, while the TCRdb copy is restricted to in-frame clones and leaves out a portion. The sample carries about 87,000 clones, 60% to 80% recorded once. Sequencing was performed on peripheral blood. The receptors were gathered from a woman in her 50s with acute or convalescent COVID-19.

The chain combines TRBV11-2 with TRBJ2-3, with unresolved D. This CDR3 is built from 12 residues. Deletions cut 1 base from V and 5 bases from J, with 4 bases between. Germline V gene data show CDR1 as SGHAT and CDR2 as FQNNGV. The CDR3, as DNA: TGTGCCAGCAGCTTAGTAGTAGATACGCAGTATTTT. Protein: CASSLVVDTQYF.

The chain employs TRBV19 and TRBJ1-5; D is uncertain. Germline values: CDR1 LNHDA, CDR2 SQIVND (reference sequence). The ends were cut back, 5 bases at V and 4 bases at J, with 6 bases in the middle. This CDR3 region has 12 residues. CDR3: CASSLANQPQHF. As DNA, the CDR3 is TGTGCCAGTAGTCTTGCGAATCAGCCCCAGCATTTT.

V is TRBV21-1 and J is TRBJ2-3; the D call of TRBD1 is as the table states it, not checked on the DNA. TRBV21-1 is a recognized pseudogene. The CDR3 totals 14 residues. CDR3 nucleotides: TGTGCCAGCATCCCCTGGGACACGCGAGATACGCAGTATTTT. It is translated as CASIPWDTRDTQYF.

V gene TRBV4-1 combines with J gene TRBJ2-5, with 13 nucleotides matching TRBD2. CDR1 and CDR2 (germline): MGHRA, YSYEKL. This CDR3 region has 16 residues. V gave up 5 bases and J gave up 4 bases; unmatched junction bases: 7. CDR3 nucleotides: TGCGCCAGCAGCAGAACTAGCGGGGGGGCTCGAGAGACCCAGTACTTC. It codes for CASSRTSGGARETQYF.

The chain joins TRBV28 to TRBJ2-5, with 9 bases matching TRBD2. The trim removed 3 bases at V and 2 bases at J, leaving 7 bases unmatched. The CDR3 extends over 16 amino acids. The V gene's germline CDR1 is MDHEN and CDR2 SYDVKM. The CDR3 here is CASSLGVAGDQETQYF. CDR3 sequence (DNA): TGTGCCAGCAGTTTGGGAGTAGCGGGGGATCAAGAGACCCAGTACTTC.

The chain employs TRBV10-3 and TRBJ2-7, with TRBD2 as a possible D gene (7 bases). The ends were cut back, 10 bases at V and 6 bases at J, with 25 bases in the middle. The length of the CDR3 is 15 residues. From germline, CDR1 is ENHRY and CDR2 SYGVKD. Written as DNA, the CDR3 is TGTGCCACCAAACCCAGGGGAGGGGATACTGGCGAGCAGTACTTC. It encodes CATKPRGGDTGEQYF.

The rearrangement links TRBV3-1 (or the pseudogene TRBV3-2) to TRBJ1-5; perhaps TRBD1 as D (6 bases). This CDR3 has 13 residues. Trimming left V 2 bases short and J 4 bases short, with 6 bases between. Looked up from germline, CDR1 is LGHDT and CDR2 is YNNKEL (reference sequence). The CDR3 bases are TGTGCCAGCAGCCAAACAGGGAATCAGCCCCAGCATTTT. Its translation: CASSQTGNQPQHF.

J is TRBJ2-5 and V is TRBV7-9; D is unclear. This CDR3 spans 18 amino acids. Trimming shortened V by 4 bases and J by 2 bases, and 23 bases separated the two germline ends. Per germline, CDR1 SEHNR and CDR2 FQNEAQ (reference sequence). Here the CDR3 DNA reads TGTGCCAGCAGCTCTCCGGGTCGAGCGAGCGAGGAGCAAGAGACCCAGTACTTC. This sequence encodes CASSSPGRASEEQETQYF.

The V gene is TRBV10-3, the J gene TRBJ2-5; tentatively, D is TRBD1 (6 bases). Germline CDR1 reads ENHRY; CDR2 reads SYGVKD. Between the trimmed V and J ends, which lost 4 bases and 5 bases, there was a span of 14 bases. CDR3 size: 14 residues. The CDR3 region has the DNA TGTGCCATCAGTGTTGGGGGCACTAGGGAGACCCAGTACTTC. It yields the protein CAISVGGTRETQYF.

The CDR3 region is CASSVLGGTEAFF. The CDR3 DNA follows: TGTGCCAGCAGTGTCCTAGGGGGAACTGAAGCTTTCTTT. J is TRBJ1-1 and V is TRBV25-1; the D gene is possibly TRBD1 (6 bases). V gave up 4 bases and J gave up 5 bases, with 11 bases separating them. The CDR3 contains 13 residues. CDR1 and CDR2 from the germline V gene are MGHDK and SYGVNS. Based on the CDR3 plus reference TRBV25-1 and TRBJ1-1, the full variable domain is EADIYQTPRYLVIGTGKKITLECSQTMGHDKMYWYQQDPGMELHLIHYSYGVNSTEKGDLSSESTVSRIRTEHFPLTLESARPSHTSQYLCASSVLGGTEAFFGQGTRLTVV.

V usage is TRBV9 and J usage is TRBJ2-5, with TRBD1 matching 8 bases. After removal of 3 bases from V and 0 bases from J, the junction contained 4 bases not matched to a gene. There are 15 residues in the CDR3. Per the germline V gene, CDR1 is SGDLS and CDR2 is YYNGEE. CDR3 protein: CASSGAGGYQETQYF. The CDR3 nucleotides are TGTGCCAGCAGCGGAGCAGGGGGCTACCAAGAGACCCAGTACTTC.

The gene calls are TRBV18 and TRBJ2-7; D gene unclear. Between the trimmed V and J ends, which lost 2 bases and 2 bases, there was a span of 10 bases. Germline-derived CDR1 and CDR2 are KGHSH and LQKENI. The CDR3 is 14 amino acids. The CDR3 region is CASSPSARTYEQYF. CDR3 DNA: TGTGCCAGCTCACCATCGGCCAGGACCTACGAGCAGTACTTC.

The chain combines TRBV7-2 with TRBJ2-3, with 9 bases lining up with TRBD2. The CDR3 sequence is 16 residues long. The germline gives CDR1 SGHTA, CDR2 FQGNSA. Losses at the gene ends were 4 bases for V and 3 bases for J; bases not matched to a gene: 8. CDR3 sequence: CASSSKPGLATDTQYF. The CDR3 nucleotides read TGTGCCAGCAGCTCGAAACCGGGACTAGCTACAGATACGCAGTATTTT.

A single count supports this clone. The chain employs TRBV9 and TRBJ1-2; D uncertain. Germline V gene sequence: CDR1 SGDLS, CDR2 YYNGEE. V lost 4 bases, J lost 5 bases, and 9 bases lay in between. This CDR3 contains 12 residues. The CDR3 region has the DNA TGTGCCAGCAGCCAGCTCGGGTATGGCTACACCTTC. It specifies CASSQLGYGYTF.

The chain employs TRBV28 and TRBJ1-2; 9 nucleotides line up with TRBD1. Trimming cost V 5 bases and J 1 base; bases outside gene matches: 5. The CDR3 totals 15 residues. The germline gives CDR1 MDHEN, CDR2 SYDVKM. CDR3 sequence: CASSLGQGYNYGYTF. The CDR3 DNA sequence: TGTGCCAGCAGTCTCGGACAGGGGTATAACTATGGCTACACCTTC.